This T cell receptor beta chain derives from a study of CD8+CD57+ T cells in acquired aplastic anemia. About the research overall: Sorted CD4+ plus CD8+ cells gave DNA averaging around 3 ug. Study-level findings and limits: There were over 25 CD8+ CDR3 sequences that occurred in both patients and controls.

As for this clonotype: Its antigen is as yet unknown.

Genomic DNA acted as the template from which TCR beta VDJ combination and CDR3 sequence profiling were carried out. TCRdb re-analysed the reads in MiXCR, keeping a single row per CDR3 protein. The top ten clones hold about 44% of a sample with over 150,000 distinct CDR3 sequences, roughly three fifths of them seen once. Individuals selected for sequencing had exhibited CD8+CD57+ cell expansion on flow cytometry. Patients, without exception, had severe acquired aplastic anemia. CDR1 and CDR2 (germline): MNHNY, SVGAGI (reference sequence). The V end lost 7 bases, the J end lost 5 bases, and 9 bases lay between the germline ends. The CDR3 contains 11 residues.

This TCR came from a human donor with aplastic anemia. The rearrangement joins TRBV6-6 to TRBJ2-7; no reliable D call. The sample taken for sequencing was sorted CD4+, CD8+, or CD8+CD57+ T cells (not recorded which) from PBMCs. DNA of the CDR3: TGTGCCAGCACCTTCCGGGACGAGCAGTACTTC. Protein sequence: CASTFRDEQYF.